Below are 3 T cell receptor beta chains sequenced from a single sample in a study of graft-versus-host responses after intestinal transplantation. Method: immunoSEQ multiplex PCR; TCRdb's copy keeps in-frame clones and lacks some. Among around 26,000 clones, 82% were seen once, and the ten largest hold around 0.92%. Their cognate antigens are unknown. Specimen: unstimulated CD8+ T cells sorted from spleen or lymph node cells, collected before transplant. Receptors originate from a human donor who was the organ donor for an intestinal transplant.

This sequence joins TRBV5-1 and TRBJ2-1, with 7 bases lining up with TRBD2. V trimming: 5 bases; J trimming: 2 bases; junction bases outside the gene matches: 7. CDR3 size: 15 residues. The germline CDR1 and CDR2 sequences are SGHRS and YFSETQ. As DNA, the CDR3 is TGCGCCAGCAGGGGGAGCGGGATGACCTACAATGAGCAGTTCTTC. It yields the protein CASRGSGMTYNEQFF.

CDR3 protein: CASATSASYEQYF. The CDR3 bases are TGTGCCAGTGCGACATCCGCTTCCTACGAGCAGTACTTC. V usage is TRBV6-5 and J usage is TRBJ2-7, with no clear D. Between the trimmed V and J ends, which lost 9 bases and 1 base, there was a span of 13 bases. The germline V gene encodes CDR1 MNHEY and CDR2 SVGAGI. The CDR3 is made up of 13 amino acids.

The chain employs TRBV5-5 and TRBJ2-5; D may match TRBD1 or TRBD2 (5 bases each). Germline V gives CDR1 SGHKS, CDR2 YYEKEE (reference sequence). V was clipped by 0 bases and J by 0 bases, with 9 bases between them. The CDR3 consists of 15 residues. CDR3 residues: CASSLEGRDQETQYF. For the CDR3, the DNA is TGTGCCAGCAGCTTGGAGGGGCGGGACCAAGAGACCCAGTACTTC.